This T cell receptor beta chain was retrieved from a study of blood T cell repertoires in COVID-19. Across the whole study: Samples taken during acute and convalescent COVID-19 were collected in the United States, Italy and Spain. Sources were T cells, B-cell-depleted T cells, or PBMCs; the material itself was cDNA or gDNA.

This clone was found once. The V end lost 6 bases, the J end lost 11 bases, and 19 bases lay between the germline ends. The CDR3 is 13 amino acids. CDR1 and CDR2 from the germline V gene are MNHEY and SVGAGI. Per the study methods: Reference gene primer amplification gave estimated nucleated cell counts. Sequencing used immunoSEQ multiplex PCR; TCRdb keeps in-frame clones, though not all of them. V, J and clone size derive from that table, while D and trimming were established from the DNA sequence. Here the sample spans about 170,000 clones, around two thirds being singletons. This receptor was taken from a woman of 80 years or more with acute or convalescent COVID-19. V gene TRBV6-5 combines with J gene TRBJ1-1; no clear D gene. Sequenced input: peripheral blood. CDR3 DNA: TGTGCCAGCAGGGAGGAGGCGTGGACTGGGGCTTTCTTT. Its translation: CASREEAWTGAFF.